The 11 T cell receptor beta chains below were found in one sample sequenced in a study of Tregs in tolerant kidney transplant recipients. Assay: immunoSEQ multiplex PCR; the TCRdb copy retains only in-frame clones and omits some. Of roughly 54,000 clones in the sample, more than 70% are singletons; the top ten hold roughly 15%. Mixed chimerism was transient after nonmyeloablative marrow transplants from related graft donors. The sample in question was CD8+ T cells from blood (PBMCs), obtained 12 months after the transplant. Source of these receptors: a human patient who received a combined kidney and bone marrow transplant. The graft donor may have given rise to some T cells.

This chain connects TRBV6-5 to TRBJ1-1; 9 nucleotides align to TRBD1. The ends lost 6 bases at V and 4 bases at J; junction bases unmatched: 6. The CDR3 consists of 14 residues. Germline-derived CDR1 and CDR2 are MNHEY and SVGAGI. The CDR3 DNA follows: TGTGCCAGCAGGTACGACAGGGGGGGCACTGAAGCTTTCTTT. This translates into CASRYDRGGTEAFF.

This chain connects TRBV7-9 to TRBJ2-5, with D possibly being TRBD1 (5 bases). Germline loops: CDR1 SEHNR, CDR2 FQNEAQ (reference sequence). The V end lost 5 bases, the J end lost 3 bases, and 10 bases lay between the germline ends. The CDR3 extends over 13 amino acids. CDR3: CASSIPREETQYF. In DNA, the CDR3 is TGTGCCAGCAGCATTCCCAGGGAAGAGACCCAGTACTTC.

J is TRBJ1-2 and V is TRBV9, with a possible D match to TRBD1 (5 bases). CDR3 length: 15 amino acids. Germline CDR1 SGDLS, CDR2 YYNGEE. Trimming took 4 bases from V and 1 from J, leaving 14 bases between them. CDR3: CASSSRDFYNYGYTF. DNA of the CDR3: TGTGCCAGCAGCTCCAGGGACTTCTATAACTATGGCTACACCTTC.

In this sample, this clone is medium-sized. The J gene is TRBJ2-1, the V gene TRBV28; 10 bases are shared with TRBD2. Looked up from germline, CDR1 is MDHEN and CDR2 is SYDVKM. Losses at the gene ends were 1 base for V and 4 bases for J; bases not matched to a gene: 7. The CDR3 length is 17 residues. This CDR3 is CASSLSLSGGRYNEQFF. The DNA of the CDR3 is TGTGCCAGCAGTTTATCTCTTAGCGGGGGGCGGTACAATGAGCAGTTCTTC. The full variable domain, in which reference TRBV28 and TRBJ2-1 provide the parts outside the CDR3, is DVKVTQSSRYLVKRTGEKVFLECVQDMDHENMFWYRQDPGLGLRLIYFSYDVKMKEKGDIPEGYSVSREKKERFSLILESASTNQTSMYLCASSLSLSGGRYNEQFFGPGTRLTVL.

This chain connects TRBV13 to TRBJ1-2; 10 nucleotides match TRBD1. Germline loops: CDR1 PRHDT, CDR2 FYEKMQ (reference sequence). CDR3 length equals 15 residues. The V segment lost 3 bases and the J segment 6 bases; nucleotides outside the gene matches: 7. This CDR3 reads CASSFDRTGGHGYTF. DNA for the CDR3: TGTGCCAGCAGCTTCGACAGGACAGGGGGACATGGCTACACCTTC.

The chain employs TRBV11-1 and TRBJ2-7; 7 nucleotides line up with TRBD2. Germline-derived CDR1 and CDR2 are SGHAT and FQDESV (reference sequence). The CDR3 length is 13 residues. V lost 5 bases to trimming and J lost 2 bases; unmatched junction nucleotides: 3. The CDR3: CASSRAGPYEQYF. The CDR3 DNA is TGTGCCAGCAGCCGAGCGGGACCCTACGAGCAGTACTTC.

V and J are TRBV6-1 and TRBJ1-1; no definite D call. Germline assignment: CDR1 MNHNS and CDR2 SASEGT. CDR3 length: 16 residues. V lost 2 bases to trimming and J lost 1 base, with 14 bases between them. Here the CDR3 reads CASSEFAVRRNTEAFF. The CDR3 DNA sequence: TGTGCCAGCAGTGAATTTGCGGTTAGGCGGAACACTGAAGCTTTCTTT.

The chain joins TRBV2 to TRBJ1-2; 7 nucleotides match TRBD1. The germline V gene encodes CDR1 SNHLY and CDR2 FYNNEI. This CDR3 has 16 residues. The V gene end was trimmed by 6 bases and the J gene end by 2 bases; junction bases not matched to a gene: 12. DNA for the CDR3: TGTGCCAGCAGCGGGGGCAGACAGGGCGTGAACTATGGCTACACCTTC. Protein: CASSGGRQGVNYGYTF.

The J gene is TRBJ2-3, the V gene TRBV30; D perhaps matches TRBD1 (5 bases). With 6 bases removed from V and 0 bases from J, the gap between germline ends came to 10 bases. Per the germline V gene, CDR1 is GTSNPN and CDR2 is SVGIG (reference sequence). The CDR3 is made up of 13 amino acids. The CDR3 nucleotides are TGTGCCTGTTCGACAGAAAGCACAGATACGCAGTATTTT. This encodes CACSTESTDTQYF.

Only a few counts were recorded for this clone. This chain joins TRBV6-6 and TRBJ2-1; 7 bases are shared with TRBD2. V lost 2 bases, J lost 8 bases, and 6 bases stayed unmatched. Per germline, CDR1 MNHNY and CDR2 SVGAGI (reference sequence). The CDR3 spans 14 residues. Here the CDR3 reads CASSYVGGLDEQFF. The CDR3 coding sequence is TGTGCCAGCAGTTACGTGGGAGGGCTCGATGAGCAGTTCTTC.

The CDR3 loop is CASSPDRPPEGDEQYF. The CDR3 nucleotides read TGTGCCAGCTCACCAGATCGCCCGCCCGAGGGTGACGAGCAGTACTTC. This sequence joins TRBV18 and TRBJ2-7; tentative D call: TRBD2 (5 bases). The CDR3 loop spans 16 amino acids. Trimming shortened V by 2 bases and J by 5 bases, and 19 bases separated the two germline ends. From germline, CDR1 is KGHSH and CDR2 LQKENI.